The source of this TCR beta chain is a study of cytomegalovirus exposure and HLA in healthy donors. Findings and limits, study-wide: In an earlier analysis, about 90% or about 30%: the productive usage of most TCR beta V segments. From TCR beta sequences, most subjects' HLA-A and HLA-B alleles were reportedly predicted accurately. A cluster of highly shared sequence variants was likely a sequencing artifact.

The PCR had 60 Vbeta and 13 Jbeta primers. Profiling relied on immunoSEQ multiplex PCR, and the TCRdb table lists in-frame clones only, not all of them. The sample table sets out approximately 110,000 clones. V shed 6 bases and J shed 9 bases, with 18 bases lying between them. This CDR3 has 14 amino acids. Germline V CDR1 and CDR2: SNHLY, FYNNEI. About this clone: Its antigen is undetermined.

This TCR came from a young man in good health and CMV-seronegative. The chain links TRBV2 to TRBJ2-1, with a tentative D call TRBD2 (6 bases). The sequencing sample was made of PBMCs. The CDR3 here is CASRTARVEGEQFF. In nucleotides, the CDR3 is TGTGCCAGCAGGACGGCGCGGGTGGAGGGTGAGCAGTTCTTC.